Listed here are 27 T cell receptor beta chains from one sample, sequenced in a study of graft-versus-host responses after intestinal transplantation. Assay used: immunoSEQ multiplex PCR; TCRdb lists only in-frame clones, some missing. This sample yields approximately 63,000 clones, of which about 94% are seen a single time; approximately 0.4% belongs to the top ten. Their target antigens are unknown. The specimen was unstimulated CD4+ T cells sorted from spleen or lymph node cells, collected before transplant. These receptors were collected from a human donor who was the organ donor for an intestinal transplant.

The V and J genes are TRBV7-6 and TRBJ2-1; TRBD1 is a possible D gene (5 bases). The germline V gene has CDR1 SGHVS and CDR2 FNYEAQ. This CDR3 has 13 amino acids. Deletions cut 1 base from V and 8 bases from J, with 9 bases between. CDR3 DNA: TGTGCCAGCAGCTTAGGCAGGGTGGATGAGCAGTTCTTC. Protein product: CASSLGRVDEQFF.

The chain combines TRBV7-9 with TRBJ2-1; 11 nucleotides match TRBD1. V dropped 5 bases and J dropped 8; count of bases not matched to a gene: 11. The V gene's germline CDR1 is SEHNR and CDR2 FQNEAQ (reference sequence). CDR3 length equals 16 residues. The CDR3 here is CASSPRRGQGGHEQFF. CDR3 sequence (DNA): TGTGCCAGCAGCCCCCGAAGGGGACAGGGGGGTCATGAGCAGTTCTTC. The full variable domain, rest sourced from reference TRBV7-9 and TRBJ2-1, is DTGVSQNPRHKITKRGQNVTFRCDPISEHNRLYWYRQTLGQGPEFLTYFQNEAQLEKSRLLSDRFSAERPKGSFSTLEIQRTEQGDSAMYLCASSPRRGQGGHEQFFGPGTRLTVL.

This chain links TRBV7-2 with TRBJ2-7, with TRBD2 matching 8 bases. J gave up 2 bases and V 2 bases, and 5 bases lay outside the gene matches. This CDR3 comprises 15 residues. Germline CDR1 and CDR2: SGHTA and FQGNSA. CDR3 sequence reads: CASSLRAGGPYEQYF. The DNA for the CDR3 is TGTGCCAGCAGCTTAAGGGCGGGGGGCCCCTACGAGCAGTACTTC.

This rearrangement joins TRBV7-9 to TRBJ2-7; possibly TRBD1 or TRBD2 for D (7 bases each). Per the germline V gene, CDR1 is SEHNR and CDR2 is FQNEAQ (reference sequence). The length of the CDR3 is 15 residues. Deletions cut 1 base from V and 3 bases from J, with 13 bases between. The CDR3 DNA sequence: TGTGCCAGCAGCTTAGGGGCCAGGGGGGGCTACGAGCAGTACTTC. Translating it yields CASSLGARGGYEQYF.

This clone was counted only a few times. The V and J genes are TRBV25-1 and TRBJ2-7, with D unresolved. This CDR3 contains 11 residues. V lost 2 bases to trimming and J lost 4 bases, with 3 bases between them. Germline assignment: CDR1 MGHDK and CDR2 SYGVNS. The CDR3 loop reads CASSEHYEQYF. The CDR3, as DNA: TGTGCCAGCAGTGAACATTACGAGCAGTACTTC.

The chain employs TRBV29-1 and TRBJ2-3, with D hard to call. In germline, CDR1 is SQVTM, CDR2 ANQGSEA. This CDR3 is built from 12 residues. Trimming left V 5 bases short and J 4 bases short, with 10 bases between. The CDR3 region is CSVLSHADTQYF. The CDR3 DNA follows: TGCAGCGTTTTGTCTCACGCAGATACGCAGTATTTT.

V is TRBV6-1 and J is TRBJ1-6; tentatively, D is TRBD1 (6 bases). The CDR3 spans 13 residues. Germline V gene sequence: CDR1 MNHNS, CDR2 SASEGT. Trimming pared 8 bases from V and 7 bases from J, leaving 12 bases between. The DNA of the CDR3 is TGTGCCAGCGGGACATTGGGGAATTCACCCCTCCACTTT. It is translated as CASGTLGNSPLHF.

This chain joins TRBV28 and TRBJ2-5; 8 nucleotides align to TRBD1. Gene TRBJ2-7 matches the end of the DNA better, so the J call may be wrong. Germline V lookup: CDR1 MDHEN, CDR2 SYDVKM. This CDR3 is 15 amino acids long. In nucleotides, the CDR3 is TGTGCCAGCAGTTCCCGACAGGGGAGCTCCTACGAGCAGTACTTC. Protein: CASSSRQGSSYEQYF.

The gene calls are TRBV4-2 and TRBJ2-3, with 9 positions matching TRBD2. CDR3 size: 16 residues. Germline V CDR1 and CDR2: LGHNA, YNFKEQ. V trimming: 1 base; J trimming: 5 bases; junction bases outside the gene matches: 7. The CDR3: CASSQARTSAQDTQYF. The CDR3 nucleotides are TGTGCCAGCAGCCAAGCCCGGACTAGCGCGCAAGATACGCAGTATTTT.

V usage is TRBV4-1 and J usage is TRBJ2-7, with D maybe TRBD1 (5 bases). V gave up 4 bases and J gave up 1 base, with 11 bases separating them. CDR1 and CDR2 from the germline V gene are MGHRA and YSYEKL. The CDR3 is made up of 14 amino acids. The CDR3 protein is CASSRSQGSYEQYF. CDR3 DNA: TGCGCCAGCAGCCGCAGCCAGGGTTCCTACGAGCAGTACTTC.

The chain links TRBV11-3 to TRBJ2-2, with a weak D call TRBD1 (7 bases). The CDR3 runs 17 residues. Per germline, CDR1 SGHNT and CDR2 YENEEA. Trimming removed 0 bases from V and 3 bases from J, with 14 bases in between. The DNA of the CDR3 is TGTGCCAGCAGCTTAGATCATCCCAGGGGGGACACCGGGGAGCTGTTTTTT. This translates into CASSLDHPRGDTGELFF.

V gene TRBV7-9 combines with J gene TRBJ2-5; a weak D match, TRBD2 (6 bases). CDR3 length: 15 amino acids. Trimming removed 7 bases from V and 2 bases from J, with 17 bases in between. Germline V gives CDR1 SEHNR, CDR2 FQNEAQ (reference sequence). The CDR3 coding sequence is TGTGCCAGCACCTCCATGGGGGGACCTCAAGAGACCCAGTACTTC. It yields the protein CASTSMGGPQETQYF.

The chain carries TRBV11-1 and TRBJ2-1; D is perhaps TRBD1 (5 bases). Germline V gives CDR1 SGHAT, CDR2 FQDESV (reference sequence). CDR3 length: 13 residues. Trimming pared 0 bases from V and 9 bases from J, leaving 9 bases between. The CDR3 nucleotides read TGTGCCAGCAGCTTAGCCAGGGTTGGTGAGCAGTTCTTC. Translating it yields CASSLARVGEQFF.

The chain combines TRBV7-2 with TRBJ2-3; perhaps TRBD1 as D (6 bases). Germline CDR1 and CDR2: SGHTA and FQGNSA. This CDR3 is built from 12 residues. V was cut by 3 bases and J by 6 bases, with 7 bases left in between. The DNA of the CDR3 is TGTGCCAGCAGCTTTACAGGGGATACGCAGTATTTT. Its translation: CASSFTGDTQYF.

V and J are TRBV5-5 and TRBJ2-5, with 7 bases fitting TRBD1. The CDR3 sequence is 14 residues long. Germline CDR1 and CDR2: SGHKS and YYEKEE (reference sequence). Trimming at V came to 0 bases and at J to 4 bases, leaving 3 bases not matched to a gene. The CDR3 DNA sequence: TGTGCCAGCAGCTTGGTTAGGGGGCTAGAGACCCAGTACTTC. Translated, it gives CASSLVRGLETQYF.

The chain combines TRBV6-5 with TRBJ1-2; D is perhaps TRBD1 (6 bases). CDR1 is MNHEY and CDR2 is SVGAGI in the germline V gene. This CDR3 spans 13 amino acids. The V end was cut by 5 bases, the J end by 7 bases, with 14 bases between. Here the CDR3 reads CASSEKGVSGYTF. In DNA, the CDR3 is TGTGCCAGCAGTGAAAAGGGGGTGAGTGGCTACACCTTC.

The chain employs TRBV4-3 and TRBJ1-2, with D perhaps TRBD1 (5 bases). Deletions cut 2 bases from V and 0 bases from J, with 10 bases between. Germline-derived CDR1 and CDR2 are LGHNA and YSLEER. This CDR3 has 15 residues. CDR3 sequence (DNA): TGCGCCAGCAGCCAATCGGCAGGGACTAACTATGGCTACACCTTC. Its translation is CASSQSAGTNYGYTF.

This chain joins TRBV19 and TRBJ1-1; D remains unclear. The germline V gene has CDR1 LNHDA and CDR2 SQIVND (reference sequence). This CDR3 has 11 residues. V was pared by 5 bases and J by 11 bases, with 12 bases between. CDR3 sequence reads: CASSSGVGAFF. For the CDR3, the DNA is TGTGCCAGTAGTTCAGGCGTCGGGGCTTTCTTT.

The chain joins TRBV7-9 to TRBJ2-2, with D possibly called TRBD1 or TRBD2 (5 bases each). There are 17 residues in the CDR3. Germline CDR1 reads SEHNR; CDR2 reads FQNEAQ (reference sequence). V was pared by 4 bases and J by 1 base, with 16 bases between. The CDR3 loop reads CASSSQRVGGNTGELFF. The CDR3, as DNA: TGTGCCAGCAGCTCCCAAAGGGTTGGGGGGAACACCGGGGAGCTGTTTTTT.

The V call is TRBV5-1, the J call TRBJ2-2; D is unclear. V was trimmed by 4 bases and J by 4 bases, leaving 2 bases between them. The CDR3 extends over 11 amino acids. Looked up from germline, CDR1 is SGHRS and CDR2 is YFSETQ. In DNA, the CDR3 is TGCGCCAGCAGCCGCACCGGGGAGCTGTTTTTT. Its protein product is CASSRTGELFF.

The chain recombines TRBV5-1 with TRBJ1-1, with D maybe TRBD1 (6 bases). Per germline, CDR1 SGHRS and CDR2 YFSETQ. This CDR3 region has 15 residues. V shed 1 base and J shed 2 bases, with 12 bases lying between them. CDR3 sequence: CASSLTRTANTEAFF. The CDR3, as DNA: TGCGCCAGCAGCTTGACGAGGACAGCCAACACTGAAGCTTTCTTT. The entire variable domain, with the rest obtained from reference TRBV5-1 and TRBJ1-1, is as follows: KAGVTQTPRYLIKTRGQQVTLSCSPISGHRSVSWYQQTPGQGLQFLFEYFSETQRNKGNFPGRFSGRQFSNSRSEMNVSTLELGDSALYLCASSLTRTANTEAFFGQGTRLTVV.

This clone has only a few counts. This chain links TRBV4-3 with TRBJ2-7; D is uncertain. In germline, CDR1 is LGHNA, CDR2 YSLEER. V was cut by 0 bases and J by 6 bases, with 12 bases left in between. The CDR3 length is 14 residues. CDR3 sequence reads: CASSQEQGIGEQYF. Written as DNA, the CDR3 is TGCGCCAGCAGCCAAGAGCAAGGAATTGGCGAGCAGTACTTC.

V gene TRBV27 combines with J gene TRBJ2-1; 9 nucleotides match TRBD2. Unmatched junction bases numbered 0, after V lost 2 bases and J lost 4 bases. Germline CDR1 is MNHEY and CDR2 is SMNVEV (reference sequence). The CDR3 totals 14 residues. CDR3: CASSLAGGYNEQFF. In DNA, the CDR3 is TGTGCCAGCAGTTTAGCGGGGGGGTACAATGAGCAGTTCTTC.

This sequence joins TRBV12-5 and TRBJ1-2; 10 nucleotides agree with TRBD1. Germline V lookup: CDR1 LGHNT, CDR2 FRNRAP. Trimming removed 6 bases from V and 5 bases from J; junction bases left unmatched: 6. The CDR3 has 14 amino acids. CDR3 DNA sequence: TGTGCTAGTGGGTTGAGGACAGGGGGTTATGGCTACACCTTC. This gives the protein CASGLRTGGYGYTF. The whole variable domain, filled in from reference TRBV12-5 and TRBJ1-2, reads DARVTQTPRHKVTEMGQEVTMRCQPILGHNTVFWYRQTMMQGLELLAYFRNRAPLDDSGMPKDRFSAEMPDATLATLKIQPSEPRDSAVYFCASGLRTGGYGYTFGSGTRLTVV.

The chain recombines TRBV7-9 with TRBJ2-3; D is undetermined. This CDR3 comprises 15 residues. Trimming cost V 1 base and J 2 bases, with 10 bases left between them. CDR1 and CDR2 (germline): SEHNR, FQNEAQ (reference sequence). CDR3 DNA sequence: TGTGCCAGCAGCTTAGGAAGAGTCCTCACAGATACGCAGTATTTT. Translated: CASSLGRVLTDTQYF.

The rearrangement joins TRBV6-6 to TRBJ1-2; D remains ambiguous. Trimming took 4 bases from V and 2 from J, leaving 14 bases between them. Germline values: CDR1 MNHNY, CDR2 SVGAGI (reference sequence). CDR3 length: 15 amino acids. The CDR3 nucleotides are TGTGCCAGCAGTTTAACTTACAGTCCGAACTATGGCTACACCTTC. This encodes CASSLTYSPNYGYTF.

The rearrangement links TRBV9 to TRBJ2-1; 9 bases fit TRBD1. Germline V gives CDR1 SGDLS, CDR2 YYNGEE. The CDR3 loop spans 15 amino acids. The ends lost 5 bases at V and 5 bases at J; junction bases unmatched: 8. DNA of the CDR3: TGTGCCAGCAGTGCCGCGGGACAGGGACACAATGAGCAGTTCTTC. Translated: CASSAAGQGHNEQFF.